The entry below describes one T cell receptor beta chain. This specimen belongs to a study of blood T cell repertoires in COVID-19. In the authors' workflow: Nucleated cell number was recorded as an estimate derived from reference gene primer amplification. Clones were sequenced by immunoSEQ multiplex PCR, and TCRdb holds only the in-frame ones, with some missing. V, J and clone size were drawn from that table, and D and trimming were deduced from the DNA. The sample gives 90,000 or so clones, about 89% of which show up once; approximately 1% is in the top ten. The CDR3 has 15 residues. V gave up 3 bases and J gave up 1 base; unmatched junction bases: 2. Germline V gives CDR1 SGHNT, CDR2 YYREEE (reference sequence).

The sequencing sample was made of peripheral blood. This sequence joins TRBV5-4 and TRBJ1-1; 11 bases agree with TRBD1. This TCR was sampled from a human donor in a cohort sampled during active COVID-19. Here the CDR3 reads CASSWDRGTNTEAFF. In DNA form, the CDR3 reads TGTGCCAGCAGCTGGGACAGGGGGACGAACACTGAAGCTTTCTTT.